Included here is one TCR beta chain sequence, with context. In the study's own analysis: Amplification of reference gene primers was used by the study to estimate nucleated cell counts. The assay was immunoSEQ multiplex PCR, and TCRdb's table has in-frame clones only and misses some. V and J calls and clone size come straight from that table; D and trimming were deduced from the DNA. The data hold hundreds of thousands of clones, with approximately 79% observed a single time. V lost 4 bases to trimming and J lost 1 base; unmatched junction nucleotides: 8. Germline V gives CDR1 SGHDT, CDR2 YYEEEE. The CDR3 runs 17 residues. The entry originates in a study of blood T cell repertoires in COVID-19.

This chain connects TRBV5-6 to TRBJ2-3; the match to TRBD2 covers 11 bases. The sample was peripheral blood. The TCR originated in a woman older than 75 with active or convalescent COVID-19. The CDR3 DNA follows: TGTGCCAGCAGCCGACTCGGGACTAGCGGACGCACAGATACGCAGTATTTT. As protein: CASSRLGTSGRTDTQYF.